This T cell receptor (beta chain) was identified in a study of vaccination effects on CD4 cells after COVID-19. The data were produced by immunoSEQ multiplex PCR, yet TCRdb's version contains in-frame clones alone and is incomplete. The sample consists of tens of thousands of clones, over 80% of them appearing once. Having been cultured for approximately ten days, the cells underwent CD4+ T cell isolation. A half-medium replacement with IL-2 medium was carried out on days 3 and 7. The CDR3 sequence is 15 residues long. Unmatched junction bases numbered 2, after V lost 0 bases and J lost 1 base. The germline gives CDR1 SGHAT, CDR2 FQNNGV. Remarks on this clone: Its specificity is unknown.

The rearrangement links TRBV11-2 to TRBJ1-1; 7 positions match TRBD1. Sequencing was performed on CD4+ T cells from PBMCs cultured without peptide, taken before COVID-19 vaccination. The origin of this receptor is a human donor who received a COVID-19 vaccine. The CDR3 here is CASSLDRGGNTEAFF. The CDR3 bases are TGTGCCAGCAGCTTAGACAGGGGGGGGAACACTGAAGCTTTCTTT.